This T cell receptor (beta chain) emerged from a study of response to subunit inactivated influenza vaccine (dated by TCRdb to about 2018). Describing the broader study: The study used deep quantitative T cell receptor repertoire profiling to track responses to a trivalent subunit inactivated influenza vaccine. On the study overall, not on this receptor specifically: It was suggested by the authors that each seasonal influenza vaccination may recruit only a limited number of new T cells.

The V and J ends are trimmed by 3 bases and 0 bases, leaving 8 bases between them. The CDR3 measures 14 amino acids from cysteine to phenylalanine. Only the CDR3 DNA stays, 42 bases, in frame from base 1. Comments on this clonotype: It has no known antigen specificity. No base quality information exists; no much larger clone differs at one position.

Preparation of the library involved RT-PCR. This sample was sequenced with an Illumina HiSeq 2500. TCRdb passed the public sequencing reads through fastp at Q25 and MiXCR, retaining productive beta sequences. Rows with one shared CDR3 protein collapse into an entry with the most common genes and DNA. The table for this sample lists fewer than 750,000 distinct CDR3 sequences; 12% to 15% of them were counted only once. Over 8.5% of the sample is held by the ten biggest clonotypes. The sequence derives from a man aged 45-65 years who received an inactivated influenza vaccine. Donor details come from another sample of the same person, matched by shared clones. Sample: PBMCs from blood, taken 11 to 12 days after vaccination. This chain is built from TRBV12-3 or TRBV12-4 and TRBJ1-2, with a tentative D gene TRBD1 over 5 matching bases. Here the CDR3 is given as CASSFRVANYGYTF. The DNA sequence is as follows: TGTGCCAGCAGTTTCAGGGTAGCTAACTATGGCTACACCTTC.